This T cell receptor beta chain is from a study of T cells after yellow fever vaccination. MiXCR, applied by TCRdb to the 5' RACE reads, yields one record per CDR3 protein. The sample yields 450,000 to 550,000 distinct CDR3 sequences, about a fifth seen once. Note on this clonotype: Its antigen is as yet unknown.

CDR3 length: 13 residues. V gave up 4 bases and J gave up 2 bases, with 10 bases separating them. Per germline, CDR1 SGDLS and CDR2 YYNGEE. Findings of the study overall: Only a small proportion of the clonotypes turned up in both the CD4 and the CD8 compartments, likely arising from convergent recombination.

This TCR came from a man aged 18 to 30 who received the YFV17D yellow fever vaccine. This specimen consisted of PBMCs, obtained roughly 20 days after the first yellow fever vaccination. V gene TRBV9 combines with J gene TRBJ2-7; tentatively, D is TRBD2 (6 bases). Here the CDR3 reads CASSIGLTYEQYF. The CDR3 DNA reads TGTGCCAGCAGCATAGGACTAACCTACGAGCAGTACTTC.